One T cell receptor beta chain is described in this entry. What it binds is not known. These data come from a study of T-cell memory formation after mild COVID-19. Regarding the study as a whole: The main location of contracting CD4+ clones was CM and EM, and that of contracting CD8+ clones was EMRA.

Each CDR3 protein is one row after TCRdb ran MiXCR on the 5' RACE reads. The data show roughly 150,000 distinct CDR3 sequences, 10% to 15% seen once. What was sequenced was PBMCs or a T cell subset sorted from them (not recorded which). This clonotype was sampled from a man younger than 30 who had mild COVID-19 (a few samples of this study predate the infection). Cell type and time point are not known.

The CDR3 is CASSLVASAPYYGYTF. DNA of the CDR3: TGTGCCAGCAGCTTAGTCGCGTCCGCCCCTTACTATGGCTACACCTTC. This chain links TRBV11-2 with TRBJ1-2, with D uncertain. V shed 1 base and J shed 3 bases, with 15 bases lying between them. The CDR3 is made up of 16 amino acids. Germline V gene sequence: CDR1 SGHAT, CDR2 FQNNGV.